This TCR beta chain emerged from a study of blood T cell repertoires in COVID-19. Living in about two dozen US areas, the participants were between roughly 18 and 90 years of age. Cohorts were assigned according to the clinical history that participants reported. Symptom resolution, clearance, or two negative PCRs marked donors in Cohort 3 as recovered. In the original workflow: Amplification of reference gene primers provided the estimated nucleated cell counts. Profiling relied on immunoSEQ multiplex PCR, and the TCRdb table lists in-frame clones only, not all of them. That table supplies the V and J calls and clone size; D and trimming were determined from the DNA. This sample yields fewer than 200,000 clones, of which less than 85% are seen a single time; roughly 18% belongs to the top ten. Germline V gene sequence: CDR1 MDHEN, CDR2 SYDVKM. Germline trimming cut 5 bases from V and 5 bases from J; bases unmatched to any gene: 7. The CDR3 loop spans 15 amino acids.

The clonotype was recovered from a man aged 55 to 69 who had recovered from COVID-19. The gene calls are TRBV28 and TRBJ1-5, with 9 positions matching TRBD1. Sequences were obtained from PBMCs or T cells enriched from blood (not recorded which). For the CDR3, the DNA is TGTGCCAGCAGTCTAGGACAGGGGTTTTATCAGCCCCAGCATTTT. It yields the protein CASSLGQGFYQPQHF.